The clone carrying this T cell receptor beta chain was observed a handful of times. The target antigen is unknown. V lost 9 bases and J lost 2; bases outside the gene matches: 8. The CDR3 totals 15 residues. Germline V CDR1 and CDR2: KGHDR, SFDVKD. This sample is drawn from a study of T cell responses to AZD1222 COVID-19 vaccine. Method: immunoSEQ multiplex PCR; TCRdb's copy keeps in-frame clones and lacks some. The table records around 130,000 clones, about 93% of them present only once. Study-level results: Unmutated variant regions are reportedly targeted by nearly half of spike-specific TCRs.

The genes are TRBV24-1 and TRBJ2-5, with 10 bases lining up with TRBD2. Source: peripheral blood, taken 28 days after the second AZD1222 dose. The TCR originated in an adult who received the AZD1222 COVID-19 vaccine. The CDR3 nucleotides read TGTGCCACCCAACCGAGCGGGAGGGGACAAGAGACCCAGTACTTC. Translation: CATQPSGRGQETQYF.